A selection of T cell receptor beta chains follows, all from one sample in a study of read filtering for tumor transcriptome and immune sequencing. In TCRdb, the reads were re-called with MiXCR into one record per CDR3 protein. The table has 75,000 to 95,000 distinct CDR3 sequences, 20% to 25% seen once. Sequenced sample: a population of CD138-negative cells sorted from bone marrow. These receptors all stem from a donor aged 40 or older with multiple myeloma. CDR3s leave out the opening cysteine and the closing phenylalanine or tryptophan. Size tells how often a clone was seen (once, few, many) or the class of an expanded clone, and some rows leave it out.

ASSHSGSGANVLT | TRBJ2-6 | many | TRBV18
ASSQGLAGAQETQY | TRBJ2-5 | few | TRBV4-1
ASNLIRQGASEAF | TRBJ1-1 | . | TRBV28
SAIVDYTEAF | TRBJ1-1 | . | TRBV20-1
ASSLRGAGGNTIY | TRBJ1-3 | . | TRBV28
ASSSRGSGNTIY | TRBJ1-3 | . | TRBV27
ASSPMGTDTQY | TRBJ2-3 | . | TRBV7-7
ASSQDRSWLNEQF | TRBJ2-1 | . | TRBV3-1
ASRRDRDSGGTEAL | TRBJ1-1 | . | TRBV2
AWSVGGQVAGELF | TRBJ2-2 | few | TRBV30
ASSPVKGSYNEQF | TRBJ2-1 | many | TRBV18
ASSRGTGRSLSTDTQY | TRBJ2-3 | many | TRBV5-1
ASSVRLINEKLF | TRBJ1-4 | . | TRBV2
ASSQRGARISYNEQF | TRBJ2-1 | . | TRBV5-1
ASSQRGPYEQY | TRBJ2-7 | many | TRBV14
ASRQGTLH | TRBJ1-6 | many | TRBV2
ASSLWPVPQETQY | TRBJ2-5 | few | TRBV7-3
SVETTDSMNTEAF | TRBJ1-1 | many | TRBV29-1
ASSQAGRLNEQF | TRBJ2-1 | many | TRBV3-1
SASMPGGGTQY | TRBJ2-5 | many | TRBV20-1
SVGPGRGRVGELF | TRBJ2-2 | many | TRBV29-1
ASSPPTNEKLF | TRBJ1-4 | many | TRBV18
ASSQVSGGAWELF | TRBJ2-2 | many | TRBV3-1
ASSLFRRISGNTIY | TRBJ1-3 | . | TRBV28
AWSQDRVTEAF | TRBJ1-1 | few | TRBV30
ATHDRGRPGANVLT | TRBJ2-6 | . | TRBV28
ATRLQADTDTQY | TRBJ2-3 | many | TRBV10-3
ASRLAGFNEQF | TRBJ2-1 | many | TRBV2
ASSAQGSNYGYT | TRBJ1-2 | few | TRBV2
ATSRVDSSNQPQH | TRBJ1-5 | few | TRBV15